This T cell receptor beta chain was found in a study of CD8+ T cells in alopecia areata. Study-level points and caveats: With patients, TCR sharing proved less clear than in mice, a difference possibly related to HLA. More clonal than normal scalp was lesional scalp, particularly alopecia totalis/universalis. Normal skin contains resident alphabeta T cells, and these are also sequenced in scalp samples.

Investigators isolated RNA and reverse transcribed it into cDNA to act as the sequencing template. Method: immunoSEQ multiplex PCR; TCRdb's copy keeps in-frame clones and lacks some. The profile shows 98,000 or so clones, roughly 59% of them singletons. Sorting of CD4+ and CD8+ T cells was performed on PBMCs. Germline V gene lookup returns CDR1 GTSNPN and CDR2 SVGIG (reference sequence). CDR3 length: 13 residues. The V and J ends lost 0 bases and 6 bases respectively, with 12 bases between them. Concerning this clone: The antigen remains undetermined.

This chain joins TRBV30 and TRBJ2-7; a weak D match, TRBD1 (6 bases). Sequencing was performed on CD8+ T cells sorted from blood. This TCR derives from a human donor in good health. The CDR3: CAWSVRAGAEQYF. CDR3 nucleotides: TGTGCCTGGAGTGTAAGGGCAGGGGCCGAGCAGTACTTC.